A single sample gave rise to the 5 T cell receptor beta chains below, sequenced in a study of blood T cell repertoires in COVID-19. Clones were sequenced by immunoSEQ multiplex PCR, and TCRdb holds only the in-frame ones, with some missing. The repertoire has some 250,000 clones, roughly 80% of them found once; the top ten carry around 4.2%. Sequenced input: peripheral blood. These TCRs come from a man aged 55 to 70 with acute or convalescent COVID-19.

The rearrangement joins TRBV2 to TRBJ2-2; 7 nucleotides line up with TRBD2. V dropped 6 bases and J dropped 0; count of bases not matched to a gene: 1. Germline CDR1 reads SNHLY; CDR2 reads FYNNEI. There are 14 residues in the CDR3. The CDR3 DNA is TGTGCCAGCAGGGCGGGGGCGAACACCGGGGAGCTGTTTTTT. Its translation: CASRAGANTGELFF.

Here the CDR3 reads CASSDSGLAGPVFPYEQYF. For the CDR3, the DNA is TGTGCCAGCAGTGACTCTGGGCTAGCGGGACCAGTATTTCCCTACGAGCAGTACTTC. V is TRBV6-4 and J is TRBJ2-7; 9 nucleotides match TRBD2. The CDR3 extends over 19 amino acids. Germline CDR1 reads MRHNA; CDR2 reads SNTAGT. Losses at the gene ends were 0 bases for V and 2 bases for J; bases not matched to a gene: 14.

The sample holds one count of this clone. The V call is TRBV28, the J call TRBJ1-2; no definite D call. The CDR3 spans 16 residues. Germline CDR1 reads MDHEN; CDR2 reads SYDVKM. The V gene lost 3 bases and the J gene lost 1 base, with 15 bases spanning the gap. CDR3 residues: CASSFREGRGNYGYTF. The CDR3 DNA follows: TGTGCCAGCAGTTTTCGGGAGGGCCGGGGTAACTATGGCTACACCTTC.

The V gene is TRBV11-2, the J gene TRBJ2-3, with 11 bases aligning to TRBD2. The CDR3 is 18 residues long. J gave up 0 bases and V 1 base, and 6 bases lay outside the gene matches. In germline, CDR1 is SGHAT, CDR2 FQNNGV. CDR3 residues: CASSLVASGGPSTDTQYF. The DNA of the CDR3 is TGTGCCAGCAGCTTAGTGGCTAGCGGGGGGCCAAGCACAGATACGCAGTATTTT.

The V gene is TRBV7-6, the J gene TRBJ2-5, with D uncertain. This CDR3 is 14 amino acids long. Germline V gene sequence: CDR1 SGHVS, CDR2 FNYEAQ. Trimming took off 6 bases at V and 4 bases at J, with 15 bases between the two ends. CDR3 in amino acids: CASSREPRTETQYF. The CDR3, as DNA: TGTGCCAGCAGTCGAGAACCCCGTACAGAGACCCAGTACTTC.